The 31 T cell receptor beta chains below all came from one sample that was sequenced in a study of human T cells and chemical hapten exposure listed by TCRdb under 2021. The library was produced with RACE. The instrument was a NextSeq 500. The public sequencing data were trimmed at Q25 with fastp and processed into clonotypes with MiXCR by TCRdb, which kept only in-frame beta chains. Each entry merges the rows of one CDR3 protein and shows their most common DNA and genes. The sample data list roughly 130,000 distinct CDR3 sequences, and approximately 9.5% of these were observed just once. The top ten clones comprise roughly 2% of the sample. The sample's time point label is to be understood as: healthy volunteer bleed at 2 weeks. Total RNA was isolated from unfractionated whole blood collected in Tempus Blood RNA tubes. Sequencing was done on a sample of whole blood. The origin of the receptors is a male donor in good health. Some clones in this sample may be carry-over from other donors' samples.

This sequence joins TRBV12-3 or TRBV12-4 and TRBJ2-7, with a possible D match to TRBD1 (5 bases). CDR3 size: 15 residues. Trimming removed 4 bases from V and 2 bases from J, with 15 bases in between. This chain's CDR3 is CASSSVREHPYEQYF. CDR3 nucleotides: TGTGCCAGCAGTTCTGTCAGGGAACATCCCTACGAGCAGTACTTC.

The genes are TRBV20-1 and TRBJ2-7; TRBD1 matches at 9 bases. This CDR3 has 14 residues. Germline V gives CDR1 DFQATT, CDR2 SNEGSKA (reference sequence). With V trimmed by 1 base and J by 2 bases, 3 bases remained unmatched. The CDR3 is CSARGDRATYEQYF. CDR3 coding DNA: TGCAGTGCTAGAGGGGACAGGGCTACCTACGAGCAGTACTTC.

This clonotype was counted only a few times. The chain recombines TRBV3-1 with TRBJ1-5; D is ambiguous. The CDR3 is made up of 13 amino acids. The V and J ends lost 0 bases and 6 bases respectively, with 6 bases between them. Germline lookup yields CDR1 LGHDT and CDR2 YNNKEL (reference sequence). CDR3 loop: CASSQEAGQPQHF. As DNA, the CDR3 is TGTGCCAGCAGCCAAGAGGCGGGTCAGCCCCAGCATTTT.

The genes are TRBV19 and TRBJ2-5; D possibly corresponds to TRBD1 (6 bases). Germline CDR1 and CDR2: LNHDA and SQIVND (reference sequence). CDR3 length equals 12 residues. Trimming pared 7 bases from V and 5 bases from J, leaving 11 bases between. The CDR3 nucleotides read TGTGCCAGTAAGGCAGGGGAGGAGACCCAGTACTTC. This codes for CASKAGEETQYF.

For this clonotype: Since a much larger clone is just one base distant, this may be a read error. V and J are TRBV10-3 and TRBJ2-3, with a possible D match to TRBD1 (6 bases). The CDR3 totals 17 residues. Germline CDR1 is ENHRY and CDR2 is SYGVKD. Trimming took off 7 bases at V and 6 bases at J, with 26 bases between the two ends. The CDR3 here is CAIKGTPDSMTRDTQYF. The CDR3 region has the DNA TGTGCCATCAAAGGGACACCGGACTCTATGACTCGGGATACGCAGTATTTT.

This chain links TRBV12-3 or TRBV12-4 with TRBJ1-6; the D is unclear. This CDR3 is built from 14 residues. Trimming stripped 3 bases from V and 9 bases from J, with 12 bases between. The CDR3 DNA is TGTGCCAGCAGTTTCGGGCCGGCCGGTTCACCCCTCCACTTT. It translates to CASSFGPAGSPLHF.

The chain is built from TRBV6-6 and TRBJ2-7, with 15 bases lining up with TRBD2. The ends lost 8 bases at V and 1 base at J; junction bases unmatched: 3. The V gene's germline CDR1 is MNHNY and CDR2 SVGAGI (reference sequence). This CDR3 has 15 residues. This CDR3 reads CASGTSGRSSYEQYF. DNA of the CDR3: TGTGCCAGCGGGACTAGCGGGAGGTCTTCCTACGAGCAGTACTTC.

The chain carries TRBV6-2 or TRBV6-3 and TRBJ2-2; 7 bases align to TRBD1. The CDR3 covers 13 residues. V lost 5 bases to trimming and J lost 7 bases; unmatched junction nucleotides: 4. Germline CDR1 and CDR2: MNHEY and SVGEGT. The CDR3, as DNA: TGTGCCAGCAGTCGACAGGGATACGGGGAGCTGTTTTTT. As protein: CASSRQGYGELFF.

This chain joins TRBV7-8 and TRBJ2-6; a possible D gene is TRBD2 (7 bases). V lost 0 bases to trimming and J lost 4 bases, with 25 bases between them. Germline V gives CDR1 SGHVS, CDR2 FQNEAQ. CDR3 size: 21 residues. CDR3: CASSLALIGGGGGGGANVLTF. CDR3 DNA: TGTGCCAGCAGCTTAGCGCTAATTGGGGGGGGCGGCGGAGGAGGGGCCAACGTCCTGACTTTC.

There are a few counts of this clonotype. The chain combines TRBV6-6 with TRBJ2-7; D gene unclear. The CDR3 is 13 amino acids. CDR1 and CDR2 from the germline V gene are MNHNY and SVGAGI (reference sequence). V was pared by 5 bases and J by 4 bases, with 12 bases between. CDR3 DNA: TGTGCCAGCAGTGAACTTAACAAATACGAGCAGTACTTC. Its protein product is CASSELNKYEQYF.

This clonotype was counted at least ten times. The rearrangement links TRBV2 to TRBJ2-7, with a weak D call TRBD2 (5 bases). Germline V CDR1 and CDR2: SNHLY, FYNNEI. V lost 8 bases and J 7 bases, leaving 9 bases between the germline ends. The CDR3 runs to 10 residues. CDR3 nucleotide sequence: TGTGCCAGCCGGGAAGGGGAGCAGTACTTC. Its translation is CASREGEQYF.

Ten or more counts support this clonotype. J is TRBJ1-2 and V is TRBV12-3 or TRBV12-4, with a weak D call TRBD1 (6 bases). The CDR3 runs to 14 residues. V lost 5 bases to trimming and J lost 4 bases, with 14 bases between them. The CDR3 protein is CASSGTPGGYGYTF. The CDR3 DNA reads as TGTGCCAGCAGTGGGACACCTGGGGGCTATGGCTACACCTTC.

This clonotype was seen repeatedly, ten times or more. The rearrangement links TRBV28 to TRBJ1-6; no firm D call. This CDR3 spans 15 amino acids. V dropped 5 bases and J dropped 10 bases, with 18 bases sitting between them. Germline V gene data show CDR1 as MDHEN and CDR2 as SYDVKM. Written as DNA, the CDR3 is TGTGCCAGCAGTCCCCGAGGGAGGGTTGGATCACCCCTCCACTTT. This codes for CASSPRGRVGSPLHF.

The chain has TRBV6-5 and TRBJ1-2, with D possibly matching TRBD1 (6 bases). V shed 5 bases and J shed 7 bases, with 20 bases lying between them. The CDR3 has 15 residues. CDR1 and CDR2 from the germline V gene are MNHEY and SVGAGI. The chain's CDR3 is CASSLDNRVESGYTF. CDR3 in DNA: TGTGCCAGCAGTCTTGATAACAGGGTAGAGAGTGGCTACACCTTC.

In its sample, this clonotype was seen many times. CDR3 residues: CASSLEGPTSYNNEQFF. The CDR3 DNA sequence: TGTGCCAGCAGCTTAGAGGGGCCCACATCGTACAACAATGAGCAGTTCTTC. This rearrangement joins TRBV11-2 to TRBJ2-1, with D perhaps matching TRBD1 (5 bases). Trimming shortened V by 0 bases and J by 5 bases, and 17 bases separated the two germline ends. Germline CDR1 is SGHAT and CDR2 is FQNNGV. The CDR3 has 17 amino acids.

The V call is TRBV5-4, the J call TRBJ2-3; TRBD2 is a possible D gene (5 bases). The CDR3 is 15 residues long. Germline V gene lookup returns CDR1 SGHNT and CDR2 YYREEE (reference sequence). The V end lost 1 base, the J end lost 2 bases, and 11 bases lay between the germline ends. The CDR3 coding sequence is TGTGCCAGCAGCTTGCGACGGGAATCCACAGATACGCAGTATTTT. Encoded protein: CASSLRRESTDTQYF.

This clonotype has only a few counts. V gene TRBV3-1 combines with J gene TRBJ2-1; the match to TRBD2 covers 8 bases. CDR3 length equals 20 residues. V trimming: 0 bases; J trimming: 0 bases; junction bases outside the gene matches: 13. Germline V gene lookup returns CDR1 LGHDT and CDR2 YNNKEL (reference sequence). DNA of the CDR3: TGTGCCAGCAGCCAAGATTTTACTAGCGGAATTAAGAGCTCCTACAATGAGCAGTTCTTC. Translated: CASSQDFTSGIKSSYNEQFF.

For this clonotype: A single base separates this from a much larger clone, so it may be a read error. The genes are TRBV25-1 and TRBJ2-3, with TRBD1 identical over 7 bases. The V gene end was trimmed by 8 bases and the J gene end by 1 base; junction bases not matched to a gene: 3. There are 13 residues in the CDR3. CDR1 is MGHDK and CDR2 is SYGVNS in the germline V gene. The CDR3 reads CASDRAGTDTQYF. The CDR3 nucleotides read TGTGCCAGCGACAGGGCTGGCACAGATACGCAGTATTTT.

The chain carries TRBV18 and TRBJ1-4; D unclear. The CDR3 spans 13 residues. V lost 2 bases, J lost 6 bases, and 7 bases lay in between. The V gene's germline CDR1 is KGHSH and CDR2 LQKENI. CDR3 sequence (DNA): TGTGCCAGCTCACCAACTAGGGATGAAAAACTGTTTTTT. Protein sequence: CASSPTRDEKLFF.

The chain couples TRBV6-5 to TRBJ1-2; D remains unclear. Germline V CDR1 and CDR2: MNHEY, SVGAGI. The CDR3 has 13 amino acids. Trimming shortened V by 6 bases and J by 7 bases, and 15 bases separated the two germline ends. The CDR3 sequence is CASRIAGPGGYTF. DNA for the CDR3: TGTGCCAGCAGAATTGCCGGGCCTGGTGGCTACACCTTC.

This clonotype has a count of ten or more. V gene TRBV7-2 combines with J gene TRBJ1-2; D is ambiguous. The CDR3 extends over 15 amino acids. Germline CDR1 reads SGHTA; CDR2 reads FQGNSA. Trimming took off 2 bases at V and 4 bases at J, with 14 bases between the two ends. CDR3 protein: CASSLTIREPYGYTF. As DNA, the CDR3 is TGTGCCAGCAGCTTAACGATCCGGGAGCCCTATGGCTACACCTTC.

The gene calls are TRBV12-5 and TRBJ2-4, with 8 positions matching TRBD1. Germline V gene sequence: CDR1 LGHNT, CDR2 FRNRAP. The J segment lost 2 bases and the V segment lost 4 bases, leaving 10 bases of the junction unmatched. The CDR3 is 17 residues long. The CDR3 DNA is TGTGCTAGTGGTTCGATGACAGGGGTTCGATCCAAAAACATTCAGTACTTC. Its protein product is CASGSMTGVRSKNIQYF.

The table lists this clonotype with many counts. Germline is not matched at one junction end, which may reflect a read error. The J gene is TRBJ2-1, the V gene TRBV7-8; 9 positions match TRBD2. CDR3 length: 15 amino acids. Germline assignment: CDR1 SGHVS and CDR2 FQNEAQ. The CDR3 region has the DNA TGTGCCAGCAGCCTAGCGGGACTAGCAGACAATGAGCAGTTCTTC. Translating gives CASSLAGLADNEQFF.

This clonotype was found many times. This rearrangement joins TRBV5-1 to TRBJ1-1; 9 bases are a match to TRBD1. The germline gives CDR1 SGHRS, CDR2 YFSETQ. This CDR3 has 16 residues. J gave up 2 bases and V 4 bases, and 9 bases lay outside the gene matches. DNA for the CDR3: TGCGCCAGCAGCCTTCTGGGACAGGGTCAAAACACTGAAGCTTTCTTT. This translates into CASSLLGQGQNTEAFF.

There are many counts of this clonotype. DNA of the CDR3: TGTGCCAGCAGCCAAACGGCGCAGGGGAACACTGAAGCTTTCTTT. Translation: CASSQTAQGNTEAFF. V is TRBV4-2 and J is TRBJ1-1; maybe TRBD1 (5 bases). CDR1 and CDR2 from the germline V gene are LGHNA and YNFKEQ. CDR3 length: 15 residues. V was shortened by 2 bases and J by 1 base, with 11 bases between the two germline ends.

The J gene is TRBJ1-5, the V gene TRBV6-2 or TRBV6-3; 8 bases are shared with TRBD1. This CDR3 is 17 amino acids long. Per germline, CDR1 MNHEY and CDR2 SVGEGT. The J segment lost 0 bases and the V segment lost 4 bases, leaving 8 bases of the junction unmatched. CDR3 amino acids: CASSLFRGLYSNQPQHF. CDR3 nucleotide sequence: TGTGCCAGCAGTTTGTTCAGGGGGCTCTATAGCAATCAGCCCCAGCATTTT.

V is TRBV7-8 and J is TRBJ2-5; 8 nucleotides agree with TRBD1. Losses at the gene ends were 3 bases for V and 4 bases for J; bases not matched to a gene: 4. Germline CDR1 reads SGHVS; CDR2 reads FQNEAQ. The CDR3 is 14 amino acids. CDR3 DNA: TGTGCCAGCAGCTTGGCCAGGGGGCGAGAGACCCAGTACTTC. This gives the protein CASSLARGRETQYF.

CDR3 protein: CASSLRSFGQPQHF. For the CDR3, the DNA is TGTGCCAGCAGCCTTCGGTCGTTTGGACAGCCCCAGCATTTT. The chain links TRBV7-8 to TRBJ1-5; D is unclear. The CDR3 totals 14 residues. V was pared by 5 bases and J by 7 bases, with 15 bases between. Germline V lookup: CDR1 SGHVS, CDR2 FQNEAQ.

This clonotype was seen repeatedly, ten times or more. The chain carries TRBV6-2 or TRBV6-3 and TRBJ2-7; 8 nucleotides align to TRBD1. The germline V gene encodes CDR1 MNHEY and CDR2 SVGEGT. The V gene end was trimmed by 11 bases and the J gene end by 5 bases; junction bases not matched to a gene: 14. The CDR3 has 14 amino acids. The CDR3 here is CAGRRSQGAHEQYF. In DNA, the CDR3 is TGTGCCGGGAGGAGATCGCAGGGGGCCCACGAGCAGTACTTC.

The J gene is TRBJ2-1, the V gene TRBV20-1; 15 bases line up with TRBD2. The germline V gene has CDR1 DFQATT and CDR2 SNEGSKA (reference sequence). This CDR3 has 15 residues. With 5 bases clipped from V and 8 bases from J, the junction kept 7 bases outside the gene matches. CDR3 residues: CSAGTSGRFHHEQFF. CDR3 bases: TGCAGTGCTGGGACTAGCGGGAGGTTTCATCATGAGCAGTTCTTC.

A few counts support this clonotype. V usage is TRBV4-1 and J usage is TRBJ2-7; no clear D gene. The CDR3 sequence is 13 residues long. The germline gives CDR1 MGHRA, CDR2 YSYEKL. Trimming removed 2 bases from V and 3 bases from J, with 8 bases in between. Here the CDR3 reads CASSQQTGYEQYF. DNA of the CDR3: TGCGCCAGCAGCCAACAGACCGGCTACGAGCAGTACTTC.